The present T cell receptor (beta chain) was sequenced within a study of OX40 agonist ivuxolimab in advanced cancers. Across the study: Treatment received earlier with anti-PD-1, anti-PD-L1 or anti-CTLA-4 agents was allowed, and more than 30% had some.

About this clone itself: The antigen remains unidentified.

With V trimmed by 4 bases and J by 6 bases, 7 bases remained unmatched. Germline V CDR1 and CDR2: SGHNT, YYREEE (reference sequence). This CDR3 spans 15 amino acids. This table comes from immunoSEQ multiplex PCR, and its TCRdb copy is limited to in-frame clones, with some not included. The sample holds under 65,000 clones, approximately 90% seen once. The study's findings and limits: Blood T cells, both CD4+ and CD8+, expanded clonally by week 6 at 0.1 to 3.0 mg/kg. There were, on average, more expanded clones in CD8+ T cells than in CD4+.

The receptor was derived from an adult with an advanced solid tumor such as melanoma, head and neck, liver or kidney cancer. The sample consisted of CD4+ or CD8+ T cells sorted from blood, taken in a trial of the OX40 agonist ivuxolimab. The V call is TRBV5-4, the J call TRBJ2-1, with TRBD2 matching over 10 bases. The CDR3, as DNA: TGTGCCAGCAGCCCTCGAGCGGGAGGGCCCAATGAGCAGTTCTTC. Encoded protein: CASSPRAGGPNEQFF.